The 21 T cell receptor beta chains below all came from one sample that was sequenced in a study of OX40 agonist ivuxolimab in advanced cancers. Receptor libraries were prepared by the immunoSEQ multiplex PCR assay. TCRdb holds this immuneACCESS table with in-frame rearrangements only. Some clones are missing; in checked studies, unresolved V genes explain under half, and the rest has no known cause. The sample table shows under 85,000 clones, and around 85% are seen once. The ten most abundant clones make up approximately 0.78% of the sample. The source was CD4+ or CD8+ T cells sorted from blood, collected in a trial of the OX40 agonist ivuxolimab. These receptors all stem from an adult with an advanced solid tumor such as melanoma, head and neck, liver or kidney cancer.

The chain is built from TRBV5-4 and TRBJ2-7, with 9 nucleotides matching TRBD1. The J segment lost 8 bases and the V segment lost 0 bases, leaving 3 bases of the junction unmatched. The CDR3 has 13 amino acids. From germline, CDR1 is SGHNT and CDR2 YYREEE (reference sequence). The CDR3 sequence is CASSLGTGEKQYF. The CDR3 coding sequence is TGTGCCAGCAGCTTGGGGACAGGGGAGAAGCAGTACTTC.

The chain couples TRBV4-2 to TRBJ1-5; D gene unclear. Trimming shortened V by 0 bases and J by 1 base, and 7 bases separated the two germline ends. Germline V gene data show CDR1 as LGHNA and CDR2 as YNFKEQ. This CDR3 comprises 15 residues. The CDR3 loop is CASSQDRRSNQPQHF. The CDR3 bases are TGTGCCAGCAGCCAAGATAGACGGAGCAATCAGCCCCAGCATTTT.

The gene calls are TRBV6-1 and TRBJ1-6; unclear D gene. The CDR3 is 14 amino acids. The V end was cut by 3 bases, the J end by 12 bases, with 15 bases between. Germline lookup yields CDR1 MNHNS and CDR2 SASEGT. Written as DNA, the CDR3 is TGTGCCAGCAGTGAGGAACCCCATTCTAGACCCCTCCACTTT. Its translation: CASSEEPHSRPLHF.

CDR3 sequence reads: CASSLARLAGGYNEQFF. CDR3 DNA sequence: TGTGCCAGCAGTTTGGCCCGACTAGCGGGAGGTTACAATGAGCAGTTCTTC. The chain has TRBV28 and TRBJ2-1; 13 nucleotides align to TRBD2. The germline CDR1 and CDR2 sequences are MDHEN and SYDVKM. J lost 4 bases, V lost 3 bases, and 6 bases had no gene match. This CDR3 has 17 residues.

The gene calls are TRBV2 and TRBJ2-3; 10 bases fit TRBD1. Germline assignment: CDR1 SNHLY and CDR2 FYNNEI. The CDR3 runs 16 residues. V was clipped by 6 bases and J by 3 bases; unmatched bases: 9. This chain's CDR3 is CASRKRQGASTDTQYF. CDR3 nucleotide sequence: TGTGCCAGCAGAAAGCGACAGGGGGCGAGTACAGATACGCAGTATTTT.

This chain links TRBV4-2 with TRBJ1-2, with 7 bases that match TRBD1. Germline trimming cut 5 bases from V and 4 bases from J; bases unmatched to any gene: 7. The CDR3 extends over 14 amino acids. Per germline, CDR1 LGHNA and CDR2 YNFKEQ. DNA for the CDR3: TGTGCCAGCAGCTCACCGGACAGGCCCTATGGCTACACCTTC. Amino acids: CASSSPDRPYGYTF.

The CDR3 loop is CASSGQGLETQYF. CDR3 coding DNA: TGTGCCAGCAGCGGACAGGGGTTAGAGACCCAGTACTTC. The chain recombines TRBV7-9 with TRBJ2-5, with 9 bases lining up with TRBD1. J was trimmed by 4 bases and V by 5 bases; bases with no gene match: 2. From germline, CDR1 is SEHNR and CDR2 FQNEAQ (reference sequence). The CDR3 covers 13 residues.

CDR3 coding DNA: TGTGCCAGCTCCTGGGACAGAGGGAGACCTAATGAAAAACTGTTTTTT. It specifies CASSWDRGRPNEKLFF. The chain recombines TRBV18 with TRBJ1-4, with 7 bases identical to TRBD1. The V and J ends lost 6 bases and 3 bases, in that order; junction bases with no gene match: 10. This CDR3 is 16 amino acids long. The germline CDR1 and CDR2 sequences are KGHSH and LQKENI.

DNA for the CDR3: TGTGCCACCCAGGCGGACTTGGGCAATCAGCCCCAGCATTTT. Translation: CATQADLGNQPQHF. V and J are TRBV10-3 and TRBJ1-5; D is uncertain. The CDR3 runs 14 residues. Between the trimmed V and J ends, which lost 10 bases and 2 bases, there was a span of 15 bases. Germline values: CDR1 ENHRY, CDR2 SYGVKD.

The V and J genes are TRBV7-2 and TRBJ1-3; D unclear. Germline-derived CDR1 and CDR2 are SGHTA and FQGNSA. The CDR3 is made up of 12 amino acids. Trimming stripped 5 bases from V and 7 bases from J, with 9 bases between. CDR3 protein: CASSLVPNTIYF. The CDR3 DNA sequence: TGTGCCAGCAGCCTCGTCCCGAACACCATATATTTT.

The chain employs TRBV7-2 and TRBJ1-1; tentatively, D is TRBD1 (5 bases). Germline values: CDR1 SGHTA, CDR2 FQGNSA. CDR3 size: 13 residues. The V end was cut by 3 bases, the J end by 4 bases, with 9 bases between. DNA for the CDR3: TGTGCCAGCAGCTTTTCAGGGACCACTGAAGCTTTCTTT. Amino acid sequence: CASSFSGTTEAFF.

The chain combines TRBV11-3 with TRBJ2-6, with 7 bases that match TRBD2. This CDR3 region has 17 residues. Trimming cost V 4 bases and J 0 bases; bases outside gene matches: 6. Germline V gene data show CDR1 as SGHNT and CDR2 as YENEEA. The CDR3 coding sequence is TGTGCCAGCAGCTCCCTTCGGACTAGCTCTGGGGCCAACGTCCTGACTTTC. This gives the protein CASSSLRTSSGANVLTF.

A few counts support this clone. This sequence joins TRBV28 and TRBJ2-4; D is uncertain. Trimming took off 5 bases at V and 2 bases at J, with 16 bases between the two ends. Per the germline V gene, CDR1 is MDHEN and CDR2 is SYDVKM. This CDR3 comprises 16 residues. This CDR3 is CASSPPHGGPKNIQYF. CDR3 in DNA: TGTGCCAGCAGTCCTCCACATGGCGGCCCCAAAAACATTCAGTACTTC.

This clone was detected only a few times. Here the CDR3 reads CASSPYIGEGTPLHF. CDR3 bases: TGTGCCAGCAGCCCATACATAGGGGAGGGGACCCCCCTCCACTTT. The chain has TRBV7-9 and TRBJ1-6; D is possibly TRBD1 (5 bases). Germline assignment: CDR1 SEHNR and CDR2 FQNEAQ (reference sequence). Trimming left V 5 bases short and J 13 bases short, with 21 bases between. CDR3 length equals 15 residues.

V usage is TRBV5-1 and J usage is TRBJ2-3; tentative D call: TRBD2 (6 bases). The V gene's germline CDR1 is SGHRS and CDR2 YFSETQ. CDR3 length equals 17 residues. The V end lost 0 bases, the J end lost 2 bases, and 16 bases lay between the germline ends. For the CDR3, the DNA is TGCGCCAGCAGCTTGGCCTCGGGACTCTCCTTCACAGATACGCAGTATTTT. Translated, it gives CASSLASGLSFTDTQYF.

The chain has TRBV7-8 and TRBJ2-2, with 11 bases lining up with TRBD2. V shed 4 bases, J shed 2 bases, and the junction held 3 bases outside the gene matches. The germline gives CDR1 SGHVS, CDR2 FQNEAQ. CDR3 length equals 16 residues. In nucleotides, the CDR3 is TGTGCCAGCAGCTCACTAGCGGGGGTAAACACCGGGGAGCTGTTTTTT. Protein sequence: CASSSLAGVNTGELFF.

Written as DNA, the CDR3 is TGTGCCAGCAGGAGAAAAGCGGGAATCCACGAGCAGTACTTC. It codes for CASRRKAGIHEQYF. J is TRBJ2-7 and V is TRBV6-5, with 7 bases lining up with TRBD2. The CDR3 has 14 residues. V dropped 6 bases and J dropped 5; count of bases not matched to a gene: 10. Germline CDR1 MNHEY, CDR2 SVGAGI.

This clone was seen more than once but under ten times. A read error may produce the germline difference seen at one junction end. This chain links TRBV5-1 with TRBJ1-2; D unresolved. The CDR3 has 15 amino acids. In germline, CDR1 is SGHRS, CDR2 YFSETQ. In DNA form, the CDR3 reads TGCGCCAGCAGCTCGGGTGGGCAGGAGGGTCCGCTTACGAATTTC. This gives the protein CASSSGGQEGPLTNF. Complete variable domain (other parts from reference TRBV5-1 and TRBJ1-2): KAGVTQTPRYLIKTRGQQVTLSCSPISGHRSVSWYQQTPGQGLQFLFEYFSETQRNKGNFPGRFSGRQFSNSRSEMNVSTLELGDSALYLCASSSGGQEGPLTNFGSGTRLTVV.

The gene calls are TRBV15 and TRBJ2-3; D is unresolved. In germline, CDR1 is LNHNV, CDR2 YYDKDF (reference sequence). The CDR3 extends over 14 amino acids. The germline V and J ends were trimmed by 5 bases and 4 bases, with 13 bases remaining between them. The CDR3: CATSAPTGPDTQYF. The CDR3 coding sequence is TGTGCCACCAGCGCGCCGACTGGACCAGATACGCAGTATTTT.

The CDR3, as DNA: TGTGCCAGCCTAACAACAGAAGGCTACACCTTC. It translates to CASLTTEGYTF. V and J are TRBV6-5 and TRBJ1-2; D is undetermined. The ends were cut back, 8 bases at V and 8 bases at J, with 12 bases in the middle. The CDR3 sequence is 11 residues long. Germline V CDR1 and CDR2: MNHEY, SVGAGI.

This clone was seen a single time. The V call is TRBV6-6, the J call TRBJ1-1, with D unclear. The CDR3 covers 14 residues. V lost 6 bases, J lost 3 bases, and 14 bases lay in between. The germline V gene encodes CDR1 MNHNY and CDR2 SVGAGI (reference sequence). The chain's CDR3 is CASSQAGSDTEAFF. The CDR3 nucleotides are TGTGCCAGCAGCCAGGCGGGGTCGGACACTGAAGCTTTCTTT.